Below, 20 T cell receptor beta chains from the same sample are listed, as sequenced in a study of cytomegalovirus exposure and HLA in healthy donors. The study ran its PCR with 60 Vbeta and 13 Jbeta primers. Here immunoSEQ multiplex PCR was the method, and the copy in TCRdb shows in-frame clones only, minus some. The top ten hold more than 1.5% of the sample, which has about 140,000 clones, roughly 79% seen once. The specimen was PBMCs. The receptors originated from a woman in her forties in good health and CMV-seronegative.

V gene TRBV5-1 combines with J gene TRBJ2-5; possibly TRBD2 for D (6 bases). The DNA end is more similar to TRBJ2-7, so the J call may be wrong. Germline lookup yields CDR1 SGHRS and CDR2 YFSETQ. The CDR3 extends over 13 amino acids. The CDR3 DNA follows: TGCGCCAGCAGCTTCGGGACTCGAGACGAGCAGTACTTC. It codes for CASSFGTRDEQYF.

The gene calls are TRBV9 and TRBJ1-5, with D perhaps TRBD1 (6 bases). The CDR3 has 15 amino acids. V lost 0 bases, J lost 6 bases, and 13 bases lay in between. The germline V gene encodes CDR1 SGDLS and CDR2 YYNGEE. CDR3 in DNA: TGTGCCAGCAGCGTAGGCGCCCCAGGGGTTCAGCCCCAGCATTTT. Translated: CASSVGAPGVQPQHF.

V gene TRBV7-3 combines with J gene TRBJ2-1, with TRBD2 matching over 11 bases. V shed 1 base and J 7 bases; nucleotides not matched to a gene: 3. CDR1 SGHTA and CDR2 FQGTGA come from the germline V gene. The CDR3 totals 15 residues. CDR3 coding DNA: TGTGCCAGCAGCTTAAACCTAGCGGGAGGTAATGAGCAGTTCTTC. It specifies CASSLNLAGGNEQFF.

J is TRBJ2-1 and V is TRBV12-5, with D possibly TRBD2 on 6 matching bases. V lost 2 bases, J lost 0 bases, and 14 bases lay in between. This CDR3 spans 17 amino acids. CDR1 is LGHNT, CDR2 FRNRAP, per germline. The CDR3 DNA reads as TGTGCTAGTGGTTTGACCTTAGCGGAGAGCTCCTACAATGAGCAGTTCTTC. Amino acid sequence: CASGLTLAESSYNEQFF.

V gene TRBV15 combines with J gene TRBJ1-5; D remains ambiguous. V lost 4 bases and J lost 3, with 16 bases in between. Germline lookup yields CDR1 LNHNV and CDR2 YYDKDF (reference sequence). The CDR3 runs to 16 residues. The CDR3 spells CATSMARSRVNQPQHF. As DNA, the CDR3 is TGTGCCACCAGCATGGCGAGGAGTAGAGTCAATCAGCCCCAGCATTTT.

V usage is TRBV4-1 and J usage is TRBJ2-2; D ambiguous. V lost 0 bases to trimming and J lost 0 bases, with 11 bases between them. CDR3 length: 17 residues. Germline CDR1 reads MGHRA; CDR2 reads YSYEKL. CDR3 sequence reads: CASSQDWLSANTGELFF. The CDR3 coding sequence is TGCGCCAGCAGCCAAGACTGGCTCAGCGCGAACACCGGGGAGCTGTTTTTT.

In its sample, this clone was seen a few times. The chain links TRBV7-8 to TRBJ2-2; TRBD2 agrees at 7 bases. Germline V gene lookup returns CDR1 SGHVS and CDR2 FQNEAQ. CDR3 length: 13 residues. V was pared by 11 bases and J by 4 bases, with 7 bases of the junction left unmatched. CDR3 DNA sequence: TGTGCCGGAAAGTCGGGGGGCACCGGGGAGCTGTTTTTT. Translation gives CAGKSGGTGELFF. Combining the CDR3 with reference TRBV7-8 and TRBJ2-2 gives the whole variable domain GAGVSQSPRYKVAKRGQDVALRCDPISGHVSLFWYQQALGQGPEFLTYFQNEAQLDKSGLPSDRFFAERPEGSVSTLKIQRTQQEDSAVYLCAGKSGGTGELFFGEGSRLTVL.

This chain joins TRBV7-2 and TRBJ2-3; D perhaps matches TRBD1 (11 bases). CDR1 is SGHTA and CDR2 is FQGNSA in the germline V gene. The ends were cut back, 4 bases at V and 4 bases at J, with 27 bases in the middle. The CDR3 consists of 19 residues. In nucleotides, the CDR3 is TGTGCCAGCAGCTGGGTAAGGACAGGGGGCCTAGCGGGAGCAGATACGCAGTATTTT. Its protein is CASSWVRTGGLAGADTQYF. Together with reference TRBV7-2 and TRBJ2-3, the CDR3 gives the full variable domain: GAGVSQSPSNKVTEKGKDVELRCDPISGHTALYWYRQSLGQGLEFLIYFQGNSAPDKSGLPSDRFSAERTGGSVSTLTIQRTQQEDSAVYLCASSWVRTGGLAGADTQYFGPGTRLTVL.

The rearrangement joins TRBV29-1 to TRBJ2-1; TRBD1 aligns across 7 bases. The V segment lost 4 bases and the J segment 2 bases; nucleotides outside the gene matches: 14. Per the germline V gene, CDR1 is SQVTM and CDR2 is ANQGSEA. The CDR3 loop spans 17 amino acids. CDR3: CSVVGHRGSNAYNEQFF. CDR3 bases: TGCAGCGTTGTCGGGCACAGGGGAAGTAACGCCTACAATGAGCAGTTCTTC.

The chain joins TRBV27 to TRBJ1-2; the D is unclear. V was clipped by 2 bases and J by 3 bases, with 25 bases between them. CDR1 is MNHEY, CDR2 SMNVEV, per germline (reference sequence). CDR3 length: 19 amino acids. The CDR3 DNA reads as TGTGCCAGCAGTTTAAGGCGGACGGGCAGTCGCGAGCGGTACTATGGCTACACCTTC. Its translation is CASSLRRTGSRERYYGYTF.

J is TRBJ2-3 and V is TRBV30; 9 nucleotides agree with TRBD1. The V and J ends lost 4 bases and 2 bases, in that order; junction bases with no gene match: 13. CDR3 size: 17 residues. CDR1 is GTSNPN, CDR2 SVGIG, per germline (reference sequence). The CDR3 DNA reads as TGTGCCTGGAACGGACATAACAGGGGGCTTTCCACAGATACGCAGTATTTT. Translation gives CAWNGHNRGLSTDTQYF.

The V call is TRBV6-5, the J call TRBJ2-7; 9 nucleotides agree with TRBD1. The V gene end was trimmed by 7 bases and the J gene end by 1 base; junction bases not matched to a gene: 8. The germline gives CDR1 MNHEY, CDR2 SVGAGI. The CDR3 totals 15 residues. The DNA for the CDR3 is TGTGCCAGCACACAAATGACAGGGGGATCCTACGAGCAGTACTTC. Amino acids: CASTQMTGGSYEQYF.

The chain has TRBV11-1 and TRBJ1-1, with D possibly TRBD1 on 5 matching bases. The germline V and J ends were trimmed by 5 bases and 8 bases, with 12 bases remaining between them. The CDR3 loop spans 12 amino acids. Germline CDR1 SGHAT, CDR2 FQDESV (reference sequence). Written as DNA, the CDR3 is TGTGCCAGCAGCACCCCAGGGCCCGAAGCTTTCTTT. Encoded protein: CASSTPGPEAFF.

The V and J genes are TRBV6-1 and TRBJ1-1; D is possibly TRBD1 (5 bases). Trimming shortened V by 7 bases and J by 11 bases, and 20 bases separated the two germline ends. The germline CDR1 and CDR2 sequences are MNHNS and SASEGT. This CDR3 has 13 amino acids. CDR3 sequence reads: CASNKPLGGDAFF. The CDR3 DNA is TGTGCCAGCAATAAACCTCTCGGGGGGGACGCTTTCTTT.

DNA of the CDR3: TGTGCCAGCAGTCTAACTACCGATCAGCCCCAGCATTTT. The encoded protein is CASSLTTDQPQHF. J is TRBJ1-5 and V is TRBV7-2; D uncertain. In germline, CDR1 is SGHTA, CDR2 FQGNSA. V gave up 6 bases and J gave up 5 bases, with 11 bases separating them. The CDR3 length is 13 residues.

This clone showed up just a few times. The DNA for the CDR3 is TGTGCCAGCAGCTGGGGACAGGTCAATGAGCAGTTCTTC. Amino acid sequence: CASSWGQVNEQFF. V gene TRBV7-9 combines with J gene TRBJ2-1; 8 nucleotides line up with TRBD1. From germline, CDR1 is SEHNR and CDR2 FQNEAQ (reference sequence). CDR3 length: 13 residues. The V segment lost 4 bases and the J segment 6 bases; nucleotides outside the gene matches: 2.

This clone has a single count. The J gene is TRBJ2-1, the V gene TRBV18; TRBD2 aligns across 12 bases. Germline trimming cut 8 bases from V and 7 bases from J; bases unmatched to any gene: 6. The germline CDR1 and CDR2 sequences are KGHSH and LQKENI. The CDR3 is 14 amino acids. CDR3 loop: CASVPGTSGNEQFF. The CDR3 coding sequence is TGTGCCAGCGTGCCCGGGACTAGCGGGAATGAGCAGTTCTTC.

The chain combines TRBV28 with TRBJ2-4; weak D call: TRBD2 (5 bases). The CDR3 loop spans 14 amino acids. CDR1 and CDR2 from the germline V gene are MDHEN and SYDVKM. The V gene lost 10 bases and the J gene lost 0 bases, with 13 bases spanning the gap. DNA for the CDR3: TGTGCCACCTCATTCCGGGGAGCCAAAAACATTCAGTACTTC. This gives the protein CATSFRGAKNIQYF.

The V gene is TRBV5-4, the J gene TRBJ1-3, with D perhaps matching TRBD1 (6 bases). Trimming stripped 4 bases from V and 8 bases from J, with 22 bases between. The CDR3 length is 16 residues. Germline assignment: CDR1 SGHNT and CDR2 YYREEE (reference sequence). CDR3 protein: CASSRAGAGRYDTIYF. In nucleotides, the CDR3 is TGTGCCAGCAGCCGGGCGGGGGCAGGGAGGTATGACACCATATATTTT.

The CDR3 is CASSLVLGTGGKLFF. The CDR3 nucleotides read TGTGCCAGCAGTTTAGTCCTCGGGACAGGAGGAAAACTGTTTTTT. The chain combines TRBV28 with TRBJ1-4, with TRBD1 matching 8 bases. J lost 10 bases, V lost 2 bases, and 9 bases had no gene match. The CDR3 contains 15 residues. Looked up from germline, CDR1 is MDHEN and CDR2 is SYDVKM.